This TCR beta chain was captured in a study of blood T cell repertoires in COVID-19 (dated by TCRdb to between 2020 and 2021). Study-wide context: Collaborator samples came from the United States, Italy and Spain and covered acute and convalescent phases of COVID-19. The prospective study material was composed of cDNA or gDNA derived from T cells, B-cell-depleted T cells, or PBMCs. Where available, HLA class I and class II types were taken from metadata supplied by the sample provider and were not determined by assay-based typing. A de-identified subject ID, COVID-19 status, age in years and sex were almost always included in the sample metadata. Samples came from the ongoing ImmuneRACE study (first 160 participants) plus 1,254 subjects from 6 global collaborators. Subjects who had been exposed to COVID-19, were actively infected with it, or had recovered from it provided the deeply sampled blood TCRbeta repertoires that made up the dataset. The repertoires were released in a freely available public database meant as a resource for research on the immune response to SARS-CoV-2.

Turning to this clone: The antigen this receptor binds is unknown. Base qualities are missing; no much larger clone stands one base away.

The paper as a whole reports these results and caveats: The quantity of clinical and demographic metadata differed by source and by participant and was supplied without curation.

Enrolling through a virtual design, the prospective study's participants ranged in age from roughly 18 to 95 years and lived across roughly 24 United States geographic areas. In the prospective study, participants were assigned to cohorts based on the clinical history participants reported in a screening survey and a study questionnaire. For ImmuneRACE Cohort 3, a participant was defined as recovered based on two consecutive negative NP/OP PCR tests, clearance by a healthcare professional, or resolution of symptoms. Mobile phlebotomists in the prospective study collected whole blood, serum and a nasopharyngeal or oropharyngeal swab from every participant. Additional blood draws and questionnaires over an approximately two-month period could optionally be provided by prospective study participants. Before DNA extraction, blood samples from the prospective study were shipped at room temperature or frozen.

The immunoSEQ Assay, a bias-controlled multiplex PCR, was used to amplify TCRbeta CDR3 regions from genomic DNA. The study's own analysis went as follows. Nucleated cell counts per sample were estimated from amplification of reference gene primers within the assay. To quantify the absolute abundance of each unique TCRbeta CDR3 rearrangement, sequence reads were collapsed and filtered. For each sample, productive Simpson clonality was calculated as the square root of Simpson's diversity index over productive rearrangements. TCRdb holds this immuneACCESS table with in-frame rearrangements only. Some clones are missing; in checked studies, unresolved V genes explain under half, and the rest has no known cause. For V, J and clone size, that table is used; D and trimming come from the DNA. For this sample there are 250,000 to 300,000 clones; roughly 90% appear just once. The leading ten clones occupy 1.5% to 2% of the sample.

The sample comprised PBMCs or T cells enriched from blood (not recorded which). The source is a woman aged 40 to 50 who had recovered from COVID-19.

CDR3 loop: CASSIGGKRHGYTF. DNA sequence: TGTGCCAGTAGTATAGGCGGAAAAAGGCATGGCTACACCTTC. The chain is made from TRBV19 and TRBJ1-2; no D gene is confidently identified. A distance of 12 bases separates the germline ends of V and J, which lose 1 base and 6 bases respectively. CDR1 is given as LNHDA and CDR2 as SQIVND, both from the germline V gene (reference sequence). The CDR3 has 14 amino acids, counting the end cysteine and phenylalanine. Of the read, only the CDR3 DNA is kept; its 42 bases are in frame from base 1.